The 14 T cell receptor beta chains below were found in one sample sequenced in a study of blood T cells in healthy people across ages. A sample-barcoded 5' primer and a J-beta primer mix were used in a second PCR of roughly 6 to 11 cycles. MiXCR, applied by TCRdb to the 5' RACE reads, yields one record per CDR3 protein. In the table there are 650,000 to 1,000,000 distinct CDR3 sequences, 35% to 40% of which are singletons. The sequenced material came from blood. The source of these receptors is a man between 18 and 35 years old in good health.

This rearrangement joins TRBV6-1 to TRBJ2-3, with 9 bases fitting TRBD1. Germline loops: CDR1 MNHNS, CDR2 SASEGT. The ends lost 5 bases at V and 2 bases at J; junction bases unmatched: 14. The CDR3 extends over 18 amino acids. CDR3 DNA: TGTGCCAGCAGTACCCCGGACAGGGGCAGAACATTCACAGATACGCAGTATTTT. Translation: CASSTPDRGRTFTDTQYF.

The chain has TRBV18 and TRBJ2-2; D unclear. Between the trimmed V and J ends, which lost 5 bases and 6 bases, there was a span of 10 bases. This CDR3 has 13 amino acids. Germline loops: CDR1 KGHSH, CDR2 LQKENI. As DNA, the CDR3 is TGTGCCAGCTCAGCCCTGGCGCCCGGGGAGCTGTTTTTT. Translation gives CASSALAPGELFF.

This clonotype was observed a handful of times. CDR3 sequence (DNA): TGTGCCAGCAGCTTAGTCTGGAAATCCGAGCAGTACTTC. The encoded protein is CASSLVWKSEQYF. The gene calls are TRBV7-2 and TRBJ2-7; D unresolved. The CDR3 runs to 13 residues. Trimming took off 1 base at V and 6 bases at J, with 10 bases between the two ends. Germline V gene data show CDR1 as SGHTA and CDR2 as FQGNSA.

This clonotype was detected many times. This chain connects TRBV6-2 or TRBV6-3 to TRBJ2-7; 7 positions agree with TRBD2. In germline, CDR1 is MNHEY, CDR2 SVGEGT. There are 15 residues in the CDR3. V was clipped by 4 bases and J by 0 bases; unmatched bases: 6. The CDR3 nucleotides read TGTGCCAGCAGTTCGCCTGGGGGGGACTCCTACGAGCAGTACTTC. It codes for CASSSPGGDSYEQYF.

This clonotype turned up a few times. This chain joins TRBV4-3 and TRBJ2-1, with 7 bases fitting TRBD2. Losses at the gene ends were 0 bases for V and 0 bases for J; bases not matched to a gene: 20. Germline lookup yields CDR1 LGHNA and CDR2 YSLEER. The CDR3 is 22 amino acids. Here the CDR3 reads CASSQDLPSGLFDLASYNEQFF. The CDR3 nucleotides are TGCGCCAGCAGCCAAGATTTGCCTAGCGGATTGTTCGACTTGGCCTCCTACAATGAGCAGTTCTTC.

This clonotype was seen a few times. This sequence joins TRBV28 and TRBJ2-1, with 12 bases that match TRBD2. Germline assignment: CDR1 MDHEN and CDR2 SYDVKM. This CDR3 has 13 residues. The V segment lost 5 bases and the J segment 15 bases; nucleotides outside the gene matches: 8. The CDR3 region has the DNA TGTGCCAGCAGTCGACTAGCGGGGGAATTTCGGTTCTTC. This encodes CASSRLAGEFRFF.

Concerning this clonotype: A much larger clone is a single base away; this may be a read error. The chain recombines TRBV12-3 or TRBV12-4 with TRBJ2-3; D might be TRBD1 or TRBD2, each matching 5 bases. The CDR3 is made up of 14 amino acids. The CDR3 DNA reads as TGTGCCACCAGCCAGACAGCTAGCACAGATACGGAGTATTTT. Amino acid sequence: CATSQTASTDTEYF.

This clonotype was detected only once. At one boundary the junction diverges from the germline segment, which might be a read error. The chain is built from TRBV5-5 and TRBJ1-4, with D possibly TRBD1 on 6 matching bases. Per the germline V gene, CDR1 is SGHKS and CDR2 is YYEKEE (reference sequence). The CDR3 extends over 15 amino acids. The CDR3 spells CASSLEGVTNGKLFF. In nucleotides, the CDR3 is TGTGCCAGCAGCTTGGAGGGGGTAACTAATGGAAAACTGTTTTTT.

Worth noting for this clonotype: This may stem from a read error, because a much larger clone lies one nucleotide away. The chain carries TRBV5-1 and TRBJ2-3; the D is unclear. The germline V gene has CDR1 SGHRS and CDR2 YFSETQ. The CDR3 covers 18 residues. The CDR3 sequence is CASSHNGRVDGGTVTQYF. In DNA, the CDR3 is TGCGCCAGCAGCCATAACGGAAGGGTTGATGGCGGCACAGTTACGCAGTATTTT.

V and J are TRBV7-3 and TRBJ2-5; D call uncertain. CDR3 size: 13 residues. Germline V gives CDR1 SGHTA, CDR2 FQGTGA. Trimming left V 1 base short and J 11 bases short, with 14 bases between. CDR3 sequence reads: CASSLNRPHEQYF. CDR3 DNA sequence: TGTGCCAGCAGCTTAAACCGGCCCCATGAGCAGTACTTC.

This clonotype was counted a few times. This chain joins TRBV5-1 and TRBJ2-7; D ambiguous. This CDR3 region has 16 residues. Deletions cut 6 bases from V and 7 bases from J, with 26 bases between. The germline V gene has CDR1 SGHRS and CDR2 YFSETQ. The DNA for the CDR3 is TGCGCCAGCAAGGATCGAGTTCTTTCGGTACTGGATGAGCAGTACTTC. It translates to CASKDRVLSVLDEQYF.

The genes are TRBV4-3 and TRBJ2-4; 7 bases are a match to TRBD1. CDR1 is LGHNA, CDR2 YSLEER, per germline. The CDR3 length is 16 residues. The V gene end was trimmed by 0 bases and the J gene end by 8 bases; junction bases not matched to a gene: 10. The CDR3 is CASSQEREGAMDIQYF. Written as DNA, the CDR3 is TGCGCCAGCAGCCAAGAAAGAGAGGGGGCGATGGACATTCAGTACTTC.

This clonotype was seen a handful of times. The genes are TRBV9 and TRBJ2-3; no firm D call. V was clipped by 0 bases and J by 5 bases, with 16 bases between them. CDR1 and CDR2 from the germline V gene are SGDLS and YYNGEE. This CDR3 is built from 16 residues. The CDR3 DNA sequence: TGTGCCAGCAGCGTAGAAGTCAGGAAGTCAAGAGATACGCAGTATTTT. Translated: CASSVEVRKSRDTQYF.

This clonotype was observed a few times. The chain uses TRBV7-9 and TRBJ2-3, with 12 bases matching TRBD2. V shed 3 bases and J 2 bases; nucleotides not matched to a gene: 9. There are 18 residues in the CDR3. Germline CDR1 and CDR2: SEHNR and FQNEAQ (reference sequence). The CDR3 reads CASSFYRTSGEPTDTQYF. CDR3 nucleotides: TGTGCCAGCAGCTTTTACCGGACTAGCGGGGAACCCACAGATACGCAGTATTTT.